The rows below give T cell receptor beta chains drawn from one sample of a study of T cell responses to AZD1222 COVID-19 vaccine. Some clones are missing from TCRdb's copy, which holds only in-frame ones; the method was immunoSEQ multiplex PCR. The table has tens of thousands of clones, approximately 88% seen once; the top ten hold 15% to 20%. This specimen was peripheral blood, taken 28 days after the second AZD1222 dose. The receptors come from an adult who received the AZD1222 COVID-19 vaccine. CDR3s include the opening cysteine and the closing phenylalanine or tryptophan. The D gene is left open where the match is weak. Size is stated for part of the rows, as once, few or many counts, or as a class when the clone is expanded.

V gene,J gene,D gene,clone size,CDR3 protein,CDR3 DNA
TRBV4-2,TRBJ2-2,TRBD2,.,CASSQAAGVASGELFF,TGTGCCAGCAGCCAAGCAGCGGGGGTAGCCAGCGGGGAGCTGTTTTTT
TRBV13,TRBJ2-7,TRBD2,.,CASSLRLAGTQYF,TGTGCCAGCAGCCTCCGGCTAGCGGGTACGCAGTACTTC
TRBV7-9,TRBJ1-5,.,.,CASSLGTGRINQPQHF,TGTGCCAGCAGCTTAGGTACCGGGAGGATCAATCAGCCCCAGCATTTT
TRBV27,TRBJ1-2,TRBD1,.,CASSLHRDRGYGYTF,TGTGCCAGCAGTCTTCACCGGGACAGAGGCTATGGCTACACCTTC
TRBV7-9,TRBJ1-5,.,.,CASSLDGSNQPQHF,TGTGCCAGCAGCTTAGACGGTAGCAATCAGCCCCAGCATTTT
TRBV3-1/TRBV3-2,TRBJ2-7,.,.,CASSLQGHEQYF,TGTGCCAGCAGCCTACAGGGCCACGAGCAGTACTTC
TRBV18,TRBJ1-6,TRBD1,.,CASSPRDRGNSPLHF,TGTGCCAGCTCACCAAGGGACAGGGGCAATTCACCCCTCCACTTT
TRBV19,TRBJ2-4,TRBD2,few,CASTSSGVRPENIQYF,TGTGCCAGTACCTCTAGCGGGGTAAGGCCGGAAAACATTCAGTACTTC
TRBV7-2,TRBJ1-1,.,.,CASSLEGQNTEAFF,TGTGCCAGCAGCTTAGAAGGACAGAACACTGAAGCTTTCTTT
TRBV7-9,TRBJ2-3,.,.,CASSSGQYTDTQYF,TGTGCCAGCAGCTCTGGACAGTACACAGATACGCAGTATTTT
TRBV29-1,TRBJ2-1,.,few,CSVVEDPASYNEQFF,TGCAGCGTTGTAGAGGACCCAGCTTCTTACAATGAGCAGTTCTTC
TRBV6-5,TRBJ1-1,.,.,CASSSLSGHPNTEAFF,TGTGCCAGCAGTTCCTTGTCGGGACACCCGAACACTGAAGCTTTCTTT
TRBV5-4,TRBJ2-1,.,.,CASSPDSGALVF,TGTGCCAGCAGCCCTGATAGCGGAGCCCTGGTCTTC
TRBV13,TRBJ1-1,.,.,CASRMDSLNTEAFF,TGTGCCAGCAGGATGGACAGTCTTAACACTGAAGCTTTCTTT
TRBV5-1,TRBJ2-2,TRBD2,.,CASSIAGGPSGGELFF,TGCGCCAGCAGCATAGCGGGGGGCCCCTCGGGCGGGGAGCTGTTTTTT
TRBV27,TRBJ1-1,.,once,CASSEWAGTEAFF,TGTGCCAGCAGTGAATGGGCGGGCACTGAAGCTTTCTTT
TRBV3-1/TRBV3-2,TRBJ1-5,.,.,CASSQPGSNQPQHF,TGTGCCAGCAGCCAACCAGGTTCGAATCAGCCCCAGCATTTT
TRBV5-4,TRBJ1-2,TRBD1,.,CASSSPRQGVIIGDGYTF,TGTGCCAGCAGCTCCCCCCGACAGGGGGTCATAATAGGAGATGGCTACACCTTC
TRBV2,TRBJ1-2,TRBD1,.,CASRDRTGRGYTF,TGTGCCAGCAGGGACCGGACAGGGAGGGGCTACACCTTC
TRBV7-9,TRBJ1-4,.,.,CASSGPATNEKLFF,TGTGCCAGCAGCGGGCCAGCAACTAATGAAAAACTGTTTTTT
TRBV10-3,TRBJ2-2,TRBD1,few,CAISAGQASTGELFF,TGTGCCATCAGTGCAGGACAGGCTTCCACCGGGGAGCTGTTTTTT
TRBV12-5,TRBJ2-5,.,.,CASGLDRAETQYF,TGTGCTAGTGGTTTGGACAGGGCAGAGACCCAGTACTTC